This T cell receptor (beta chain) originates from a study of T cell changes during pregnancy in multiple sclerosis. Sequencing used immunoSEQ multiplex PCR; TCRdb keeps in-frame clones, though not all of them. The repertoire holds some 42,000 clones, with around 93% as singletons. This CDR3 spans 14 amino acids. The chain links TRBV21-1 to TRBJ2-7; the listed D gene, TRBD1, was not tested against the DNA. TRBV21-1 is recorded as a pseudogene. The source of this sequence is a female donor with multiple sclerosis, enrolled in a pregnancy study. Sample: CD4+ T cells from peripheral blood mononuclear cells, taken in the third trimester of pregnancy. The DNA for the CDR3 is TGTGCCAGCATGGCATCTGTGGCTGGCTACGAGCAGTACTTC. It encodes CASMASVAGYEQYF.